One T cell receptor beta chain is described in this entry. The data are from a study of T cell responses to AZD1222 COVID-19 vaccine. Using immunoSEQ multiplex PCR, the repertoire was profiled, and TCRdb retains in-frame clones only, with some absent. The data contain more than 120,000 clones, around 91% of them seen just once; the ten biggest clones take up around 10%. Second-dose schedules of about 4 or about 12 weeks were combined. This CDR3 is built from 15 residues. Germline loops: CDR1 SGHRS, CDR2 YFSETQ. Trimming cost V 0 bases and J 3 bases, with 10 bases left between them. The sample consisted of peripheral blood, taken 28 days after the second AZD1222 dose. This TCR was recovered from an adult who received the AZD1222 COVID-19 vaccine. V usage is TRBV5-1 and J usage is TRBJ1-5, with a possible D match to TRBD1 (6 bases). The CDR3 nucleotides are TGCGCCAGCAGCTTGGGGGCAGGGGCCAATCAGCCCCAGCATTTT. Amino acids: CASSLGAGANQPQHF.